A selection of T cell receptor beta chains follows, all from one sample in a study of T cells in Graves' hyperthyroidism and ophthalmopathy. TCRdb independently ran MiXCR on the multiplex PCR reads; one entry per CDR3 protein. This sample has some 500,000 distinct CDR3 sequences; less than 25% occur once, and the top ten carry over 9%. What was sequenced was blood. These receptors came from a woman between 25 and 40 years old with Graves' ophthalmopathy. CDR3s include the opening cysteine and the closing phenylalanine or tryptophan. A D gene is named only where the DNA matches it firmly. Rows may omit the clone size; those that give it use once, few, many or a size class.

d_call,j_call,clone_size,v_call,cdr3_length,cdr3_nt,cdr3_aa
TRBD1,TRBJ1-2,.,TRBV6-2/TRBV6-3,15,TGTGCCAGCAGCTACCGACAGGGTACTAACTATGGCTACACCTTC,CASSYRQGTNYGYTF
.,TRBJ1-2,many,TRBV19,13,TGTGCCAGTAGTACCCTCGGGCAGCGCGGCTACACCTTC,CASSTLGQRGYTF
.,TRBJ2-5,.,TRBV12-3/TRBV12-4,13,TGTGCCAGCAGTTTGAAGCCGCAAGAGACCCAGTACTTC,CASSLKPQETQYF
TRBD1,TRBJ2-2,many,TRBV6-1,18,TGTGCCAGCAGTGATAGACCAGGACAGGGGCTAAACACCGGGGAGCTGTTTTTT,CASSDRPGQGLNTGELFF
.,TRBJ2-1,.,TRBV28,14,TGTGCCAGCAGTCAACACGGGCGCGGGAATGAGCAGTTCTTC,CASSQHGRGNEQFF
.,TRBJ1-1,.,TRBV4-2,14,TGTGCCAGCACCGCAGACAACCAGAACACTGAAGCTTTCTTT,CASTADNQNTEAFF
.,TRBJ1-6,few,TRBV11-2,17,TGTGCCAGCAGTTCGGGACCGCGAAACGTATATAATCCACCCCTCCACTTT,CASSSGPRNVYNPPLHF
.,TRBJ2-5,.,TRBV6-1,15,TGTGCCAGCAGTGAATTGTCAGGGAGGCAAGAGACCCAGTACTTC,CASSELSGRQETQYF
.,TRBJ1-1,many,TRBV15,14,TGTGCCACCAGCAGAGTACGGGGTTGGACTGAAGCTTTCTTT,CATSRVRGWTEAFF
.,TRBJ2-7,.,TRBV13,13,TGTGCCAGCAGCTTCAGAGCCTCCTACGAGCAGTACTTC,CASSFRASYEQYF
TRBD2,TRBJ2-4,.,TRBV15,17,TGTGCCACCAGCAGCCTCGGACTAGGGCTAGCCAAAAACATTCAGTACTTC,CATSSLGLGLAKNIQYF
.,TRBJ1-3,.,TRBV5-1,19,TGCGCCAGCAGTCTTAACCCCCCGGTCTGGACAGTCTCTGGAAACACCATATATTTT,CASSLNPPVWTVSGNTIYF
TRBD1,TRBJ1-1,many,TRBV29-1,13,TGCAGCGTTGATAACGGCAGGGGGACTGAAGCTTTCTTT,CSVDNGRGTEAFF
.,TRBJ2-7,few,TRBV9,14,TGTGCCAGCAGCGTAGTACCAGGATCCTACGAGCAGTACTTC,CASSVVPGSYEQYF
.,TRBJ1-3,once,TRBV6-1,14,TGTGCCAGCAGAGAGGAGGGTTATGGAAACACCATATATTTT,CASREEGYGNTIYF
TRBD2,TRBJ2-3,many,TRBV6-5,14,TGTGCCAGCAGACAGCGGGGAAGCACAGATACGCAGTATTTT,CASRQRGSTDTQYF
TRBD1,TRBJ1-5,many,TRBV5-1,14,TGCGCCAGCAGCCAGGGGACAGGGAATCAGCCCCAGCATTTT,CASSQGTGNQPQHF
.,TRBJ1-1,.,TRBV12-3/TRBV12-4,15,TGTGCCAGCAGTTCGAGTGACAGGAGGAACACTGAAGCTTTCTTT,CASSSSDRRNTEAFF
.,TRBJ2-5,many,TRBV6-1,13,TGTGCCAGCGCCTGGGGGTACCAAGAGACCCAGTACTTC,CASAWGYQETQYF
.,TRBJ1-2,many,TRBV29-1,13,TGCAGCGTTGAACGGCAGGATGATCGCGGCTACACCTTC,CSVERQDDRGYTF
.,TRBJ1-2,.,TRBV6-1,14,TGTGCCAGCAGTGAAGCTCTAAGCGGGGGTGAATTCACCTTC,CASSEALSGGEFTF
TRBD1,TRBJ1-2,many,TRBV27,15,TGTGCCAGCAGGAGTCGATTACAGGGGGCGGGTGGCTACACCTTC,CASRSRLQGAGGYTF
TRBD1,TRBJ1-1,many,TRBV12-3/TRBV12-4,16,TGTGCCAGCAGTTTAGACAGGGGCCCGGCGAGTACTGAAGCTTTCTTT,CASSLDRGPASTEAFF
.,TRBJ1-5,many,TRBV19,14,TGTGCCAGTAGTATGGAGGGTCAGGGTCAGCCCCAGCATTTT,CASSMEGQGQPQHF
TRBD2,TRBJ2-2,.,TRBV6-5,16,TGTGCCAGCATTTTAAGAGCGGGAGATTCAACCGGGGAGCTGTTTTTT,CASILRAGDSTGELFF
.,TRBJ1-1,.,TRBV12-3/TRBV12-4,13,TGTGCCAGCAGTTTAGCGGGACACCGTGAAGCTTTCTTT,CASSLAGHREAFF
.,TRBJ2-7,.,TRBV15,14,TGTGCCACCAGCAGCCCCGCGCGTTCCTACGAGCAGTACTTC,CATSSPARSYEQYF
TRBD1,TRBJ1-2,many,TRBV12-3/TRBV12-4,17,TGTGCCAGCAGTCCCCCTCCGGGGACAGGGTTATTCTACGGCTACACCTTC,CASSPPPGTGLFYGYTF
TRBD1,TRBJ1-6,many,TRBV7-9,15,TGTGCCAGCAGCCGAGGGACAGCTGCCAATTCACCCCTCCACTTT,CASSRGTAANSPLHF
TRBD2,TRBJ2-7,few,TRBV10-2,15,TGCGCCAGCATGTACGGAAGCGGGGGGGCCTACGAGCAGTACTTC,CASMYGSGGAYEQYF
.,TRBJ1-1,.,TRBV20-1,13,TGCAGTGCCGCCGGGGTGGAGAACACTGAAGCTTTCTTT,CSAAGVENTEAFF
TRBD2,TRBJ2-7,few,TRBV12-3/TRBV12-4,14,TGTGCCAGCAGTTTATGGCTAGCGGGAGCCGAGCAGTACTTC,CASSLWLAGAEQYF
.,TRBJ1-2,many,TRBV15,19,TGTGCCACCAGCAGAGAAGGAAGGTGGGGAGTCGGGCCTAACTATGGCTACACCTTC,CATSREGRWGVGPNYGYTF
.,TRBJ1-1,few,TRBV6-2/TRBV6-3,19,TGTGCCAGCAGCCCCGGGTCACTCACCACGCCCCGAGGAAGCACTGAAGCTTTCTTT,CASSPGSLTTPRGSTEAFF
TRBD1,TRBJ2-5,.,TRBV3-1,15,TGTGCCAGCAGCCAGGAACAGGGGCTCTGGGAGACCCAGTACTTC,CASSQEQGLWETQYF
.,TRBJ2-7,few,TRBV6-1,13,TGTGCCAGCGAGTACGGTAGCTCCTACGAGCAGTACTTC,CASEYGSSYEQYF